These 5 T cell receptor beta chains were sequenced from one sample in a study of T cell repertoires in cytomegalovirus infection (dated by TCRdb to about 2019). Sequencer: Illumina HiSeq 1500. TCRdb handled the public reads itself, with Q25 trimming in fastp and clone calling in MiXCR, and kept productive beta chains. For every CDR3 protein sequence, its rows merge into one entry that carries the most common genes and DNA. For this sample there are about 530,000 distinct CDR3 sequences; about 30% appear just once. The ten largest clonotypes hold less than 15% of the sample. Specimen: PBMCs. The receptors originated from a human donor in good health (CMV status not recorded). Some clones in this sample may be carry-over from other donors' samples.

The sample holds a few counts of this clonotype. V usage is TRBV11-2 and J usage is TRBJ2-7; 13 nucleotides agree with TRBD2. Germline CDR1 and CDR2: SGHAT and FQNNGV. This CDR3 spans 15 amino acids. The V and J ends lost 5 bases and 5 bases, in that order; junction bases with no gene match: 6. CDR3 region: CASSRGLAGVHEQYF. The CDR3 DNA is TGTGCCAGCAGCCGCGGACTAGCGGGAGTCCACGAGCAGTACTTC.

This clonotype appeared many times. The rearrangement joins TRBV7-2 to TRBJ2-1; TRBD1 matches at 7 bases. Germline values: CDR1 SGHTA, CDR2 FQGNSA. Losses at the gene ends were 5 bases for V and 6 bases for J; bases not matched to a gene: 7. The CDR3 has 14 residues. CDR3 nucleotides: TGTGCCAGCAGCCAAGACAGGGTTCGCAATGAGCAGTTCTTC. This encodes CASSQDRVRNEQFF.

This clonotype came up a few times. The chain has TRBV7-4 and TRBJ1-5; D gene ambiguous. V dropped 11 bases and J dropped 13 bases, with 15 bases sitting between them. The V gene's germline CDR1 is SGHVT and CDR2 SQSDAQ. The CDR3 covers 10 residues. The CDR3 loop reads CAAQRSLQHF. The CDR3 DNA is TGTGCCGCCCAGAGGTCTTTACAGCATTTT.

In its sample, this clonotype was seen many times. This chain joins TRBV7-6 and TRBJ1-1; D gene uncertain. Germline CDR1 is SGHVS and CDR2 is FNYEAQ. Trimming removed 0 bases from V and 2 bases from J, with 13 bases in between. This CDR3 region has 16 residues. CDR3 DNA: TGTGCCAGCAGCTTAGCGCAGGCCGGGCTTAACACTGAAGCTTTCTTT. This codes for CASSLAQAGLNTEAFF. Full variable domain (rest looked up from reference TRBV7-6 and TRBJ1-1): GAGVSQSPRYKVTKRGQDVALRCDPISGHVSLYWYRQALGQGPEFLTYFNYEAQQDKSGLPNDRFSAERPEGSISTLTIQRTEQRDSAMYRCASSLAQAGLNTEAFFGQGTRLTVV.

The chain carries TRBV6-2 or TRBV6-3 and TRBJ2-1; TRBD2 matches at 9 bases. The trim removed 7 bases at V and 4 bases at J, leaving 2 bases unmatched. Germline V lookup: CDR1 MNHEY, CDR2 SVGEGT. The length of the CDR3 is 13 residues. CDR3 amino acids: CASNSGGYNEQFF. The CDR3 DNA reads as TGTGCCAGCAATAGCGGGGGATACAATGAGCAGTTCTTC.